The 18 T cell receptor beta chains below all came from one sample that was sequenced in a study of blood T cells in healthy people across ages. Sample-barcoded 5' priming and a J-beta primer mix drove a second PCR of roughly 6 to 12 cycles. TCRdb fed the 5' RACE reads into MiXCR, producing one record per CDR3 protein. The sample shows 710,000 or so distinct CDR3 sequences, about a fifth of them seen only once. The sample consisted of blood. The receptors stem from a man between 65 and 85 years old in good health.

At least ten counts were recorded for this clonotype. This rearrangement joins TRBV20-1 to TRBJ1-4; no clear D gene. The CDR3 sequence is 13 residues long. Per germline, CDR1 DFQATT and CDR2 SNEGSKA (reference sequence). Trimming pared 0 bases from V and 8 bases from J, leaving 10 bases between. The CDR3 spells CSARDPGREKLFF. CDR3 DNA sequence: TGCAGTGCTAGAGATCCTGGGAGGGAAAAACTGTTTTTT.

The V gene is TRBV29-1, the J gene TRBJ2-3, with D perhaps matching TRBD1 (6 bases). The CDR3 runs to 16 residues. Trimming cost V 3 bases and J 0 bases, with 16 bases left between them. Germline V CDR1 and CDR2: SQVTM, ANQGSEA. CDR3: CSVERTEGLSTDTQYF. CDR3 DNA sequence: TGCAGCGTTGAGAGGACAGAGGGTTTAAGCACAGATACGCAGTATTTT.

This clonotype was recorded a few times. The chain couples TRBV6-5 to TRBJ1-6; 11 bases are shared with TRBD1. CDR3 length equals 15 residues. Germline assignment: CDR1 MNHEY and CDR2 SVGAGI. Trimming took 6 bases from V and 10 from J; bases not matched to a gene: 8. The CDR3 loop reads CASRSGQGARSPLHF. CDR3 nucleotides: TGTGCCAGCAGATCCGGACAGGGGGCTAGGTCACCCCTCCACTTT.

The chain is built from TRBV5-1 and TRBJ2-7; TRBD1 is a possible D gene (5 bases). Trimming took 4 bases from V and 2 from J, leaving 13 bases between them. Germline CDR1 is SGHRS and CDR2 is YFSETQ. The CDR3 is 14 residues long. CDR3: CASSTGPGPYEQYF. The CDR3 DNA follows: TGCGCCAGCAGCACCGGCCCAGGGCCCTACGAGCAGTACTTC.

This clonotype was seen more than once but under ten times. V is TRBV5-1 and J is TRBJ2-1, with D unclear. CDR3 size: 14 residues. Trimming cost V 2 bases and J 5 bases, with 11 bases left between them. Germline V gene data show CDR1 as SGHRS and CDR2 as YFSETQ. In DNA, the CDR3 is TGCGCCAGCAGCTTCGCAGAACGGGACAATGAGCAGTTCTTC. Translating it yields CASSFAERDNEQFF.

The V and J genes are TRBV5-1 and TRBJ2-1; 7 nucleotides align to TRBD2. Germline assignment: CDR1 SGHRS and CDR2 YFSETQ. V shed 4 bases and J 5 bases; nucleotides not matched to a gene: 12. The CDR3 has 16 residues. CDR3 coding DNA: TGCGCCAGCAGCCCGGGGGTAGCGGGTATAAACAATGAGCAGTTCTTC. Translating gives CASSPGVAGINNEQFF. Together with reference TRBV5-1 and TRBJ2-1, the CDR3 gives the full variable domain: KAGVTQTPRYLIKTRGQQVTLSCSPISGHRSVSWYQQTPGQGLQFLFEYFSETQRNKGNFPGRFSGRQFSNSRSEMNVSTLELGDSALYLCASSPGVAGINNEQFFGPGTRLTVL.

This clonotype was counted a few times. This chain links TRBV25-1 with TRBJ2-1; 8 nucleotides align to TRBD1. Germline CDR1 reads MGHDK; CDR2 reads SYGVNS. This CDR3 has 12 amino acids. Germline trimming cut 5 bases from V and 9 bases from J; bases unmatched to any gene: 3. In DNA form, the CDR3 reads TGTGCCAGCAGTTACACAGGGGGTGAGCAGTTCTTC. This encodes CASSYTGGEQFF.

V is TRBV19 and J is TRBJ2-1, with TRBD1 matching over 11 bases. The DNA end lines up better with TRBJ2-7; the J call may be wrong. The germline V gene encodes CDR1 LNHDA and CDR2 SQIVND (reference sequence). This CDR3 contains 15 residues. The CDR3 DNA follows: TGTGCCAGTAGTGCGGGGACAGGGGGGCCGCACGAGCAGTACTTC. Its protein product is CASSAGTGGPHEQYF.

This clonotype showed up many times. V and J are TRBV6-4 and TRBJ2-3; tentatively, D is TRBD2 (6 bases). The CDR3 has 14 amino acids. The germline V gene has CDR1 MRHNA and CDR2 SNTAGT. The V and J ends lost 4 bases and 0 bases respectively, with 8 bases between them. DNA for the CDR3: TGTGCCAGCAGTGCGGGGGAAAGCACAGATACGCAGTATTTT. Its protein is CASSAGESTDTQYF.

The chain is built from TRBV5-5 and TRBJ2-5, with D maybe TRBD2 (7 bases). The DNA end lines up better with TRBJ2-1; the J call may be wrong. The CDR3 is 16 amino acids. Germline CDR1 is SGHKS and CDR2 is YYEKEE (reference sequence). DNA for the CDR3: TGTGCCAGCAGCCAAGGCCGGGGGGCGGCCTACAATGAGCAGTTCTTC. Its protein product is CASSQGRGAAYNEQFF.

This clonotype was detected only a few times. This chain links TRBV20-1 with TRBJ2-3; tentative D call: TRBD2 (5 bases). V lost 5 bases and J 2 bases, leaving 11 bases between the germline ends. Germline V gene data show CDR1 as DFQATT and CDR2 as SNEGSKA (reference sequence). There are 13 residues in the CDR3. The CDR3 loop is CSARESPTDTQYF. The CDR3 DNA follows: TGCAGTGCTCGGGAAAGCCCCACAGATACGCAGTATTTT.

The CDR3 coding sequence is TGTGCCAGCAGCTTACGGATGGCCACAGATACGCAGTATTTT. Residues: CASSLRMATDTQYF. The chain has TRBV7-3 and TRBJ2-3; D is unresolved. The germline V gene has CDR1 SGHTA and CDR2 FQGTGA. The CDR3 is 14 residues long. V dropped 2 bases and J dropped 2 bases, with 8 bases sitting between them.

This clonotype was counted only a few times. The CDR3 is CASSGTGSSYNSPLHF. The DNA for the CDR3 is TGTGCCAGCAGCGGGACAGGGAGCTCCTATAATTCACCCCTCCACTTT. The chain employs TRBV7-9 and TRBJ1-6, with 9 bases aligning to TRBD1. With V trimmed by 5 bases and J by 0 bases, 2 bases remained unmatched. This CDR3 comprises 16 residues. CDR1 and CDR2 (germline): SEHNR, FQNEAQ (reference sequence). The complete variable domain, with remaining parts taken from reference TRBV7-9 and TRBJ1-6, reads DTGVSQNPRHKITKRGQNVTFRCDPISEHNRLYWYRQTLGQGPEFLTYFQNEAQLEKSRLLSDRFSAERPKGSFSTLEIQRTEQGDSAMYLCASSGTGSSYNSPLHFGNGTRLTVT.

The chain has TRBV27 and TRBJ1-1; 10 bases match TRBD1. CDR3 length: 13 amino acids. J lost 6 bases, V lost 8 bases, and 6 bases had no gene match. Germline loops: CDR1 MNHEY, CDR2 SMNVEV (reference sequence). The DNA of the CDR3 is TGTGCCAGCTGGGACAGGGGTTTGTCTGAAGCTTTCTTT. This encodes CASWDRGLSEAFF.

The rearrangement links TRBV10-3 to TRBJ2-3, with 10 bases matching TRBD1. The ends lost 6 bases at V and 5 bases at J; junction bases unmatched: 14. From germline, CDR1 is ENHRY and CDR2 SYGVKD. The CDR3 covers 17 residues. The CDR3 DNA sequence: TGTGCCATCAGCGCTCCTCCCGGGACAGGGGTCTTAGATACGCAGTATTTT. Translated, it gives CAISAPPGTGVLDTQYF.

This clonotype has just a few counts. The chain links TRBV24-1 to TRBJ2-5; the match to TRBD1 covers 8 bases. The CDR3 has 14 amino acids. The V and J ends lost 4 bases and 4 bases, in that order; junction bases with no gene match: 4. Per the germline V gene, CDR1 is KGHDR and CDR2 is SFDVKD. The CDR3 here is CATSDRTGLETQYF. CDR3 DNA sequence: TGTGCCACCAGTGACCGGACAGGGCTAGAGACCCAGTACTTC.

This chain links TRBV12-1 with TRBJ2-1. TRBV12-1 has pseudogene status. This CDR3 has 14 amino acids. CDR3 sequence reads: CASSPKWVGHEQFF. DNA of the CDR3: TGTGCCAGCAGCCCTAAGTGGGTGGGTCATGAGCAGTTCTTC.

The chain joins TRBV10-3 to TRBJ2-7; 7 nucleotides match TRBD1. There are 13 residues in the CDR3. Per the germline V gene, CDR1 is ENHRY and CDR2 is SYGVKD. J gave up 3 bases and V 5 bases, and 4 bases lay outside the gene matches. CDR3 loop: CAISRDRDYEQYF. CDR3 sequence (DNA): TGTGCCATCAGTAGAGACAGGGACTACGAGCAGTACTTC.